This T cell receptor beta chain stems from a study of regulatory T cells in long-lasting Graves disease. In regard to this clonotype: Its antigen is still unknown.

Whole-study findings and limits: Small numbers of samples may have cut accuracy. Persistent disease was associated with favored TRBV28 usage and with favored use of TRBJ1-2 and TRBJ2-5.

V gave up 7 bases and J gave up 5 bases, with 9 bases separating them. The CDR3 runs 11 residues. Germline values: CDR1 SGHRS, CDR2 YFSETQ. The time point was: newly diagnosed GD, antithyroid drugs for less than 3 months. Scientists built the TCR library using RNA that was extracted from PBMCs. EDTA tubes held roughly 10 milliliters of peripheral blood from each patient. With iRepertoire HTBI primers and Arm-PCR of CDR3 regions, TCR beta libraries were built. TCRdb reprocessed the multiplex PCR reads via MiXCR and lists one record per CDR3 protein. The sample has roughly 610,000 distinct CDR3 sequences, about 15% seen once. Another study also made use of these data, one on T cells in Graves' hyperthyroidism and ophthalmopathy. That source adds: Most expanded thyroid clonotypes above 0.001 recurred in blood.

Sequencing was performed on peripheral blood mononuclear cells (PBMCs), taken at new diagnosis, from a patient treated with antithyroid drugs. The gene calls are TRBV5-1 and TRBJ2-5; D is perhaps TRBD1 or TRBD2 (5 bases each). This TCR was recovered from a woman in her 30s with Graves disease. CDR3 coding DNA: TGCGCCAGCGAGGGGTCGGAGACCCAGTACTTC. The encoded protein is CASEGSETQYF.